Sequencing of this T cell receptor beta chain was carried out in a study of radiation and T cells in renal cell carcinoma. Study-level results: Compared with controls, irradiated tumors had more, larger dominant CDR3 motifs. Baseline intratumoral clonotype presence is unknown without pretreatment biopsies.

This clone was seen only a few times. Its antigen is undetermined. TCRdb's copy holds only in-frame clones and misses some; the assay was immunoSEQ multiplex PCR. The sample has tens of thousands of clones, roughly half seen once. Treatment meaning: 15 Gy SBRT to primary tumor, nephrectomy 4 weeks later. Nephrectomy followed 15 Gy stereotactic body radiation by 4 weeks. The patient's renal cell carcinoma had clear cell pathology. Germline-derived CDR1 and CDR2 are SGHRS and YFSETQ. Trimming took 5 bases from V and 3 from J; bases not matched to a gene: 8. The CDR3 consists of 15 residues. The sequence derives from a woman in her 50s with renal cell carcinoma. The sequences come from tumor tissue, collected from a patient whose treatment included radiotherapy and nephrectomy. V and J are TRBV5-1 and TRBJ1-2, with TRBD1 matching 9 bases. The CDR3 DNA reads TGCGCCAGCAGGGAGGACAGGGGAATTGACTATGGCTACACCTTC. Protein: CASREDRGIDYGYTF.